This T cell receptor beta chain was identified during a study of human T cells and chemical hapten exposure. In TCRdb, the 5' RACE reads were re-called with MiXCR into one record per CDR3 protein. This table has approximately 81,000 distinct CDR3 sequences, approximately 7.7% appearing once. From whole blood left unfractionated, total RNA was extracted. Germline values: CDR1 SGHRS, CDR2 YFSETQ. Losses at the gene ends were 6 bases for V and 0 bases for J; bases not matched to a gene: 8. The CDR3 is made up of 15 amino acids. This clonotype was sampled from a male donor in good health. The chain links TRBV5-1 to TRBJ1-1; 7 bases align to TRBD1. DNA for the CDR3: TGCGCCAGCACCTCCTCCGGGACAGTGAACACTGAAGCTTTCTTT. Protein product: CASTSSGTVNTEAFF.